This T cell receptor (beta chain) was sequenced in a study of blood T cell repertoires in COVID-19. TCRdb keeps only in-frame clones here, not all; method: immunoSEQ multiplex PCR. This sample carries about 400,000 clones, about 83% of them seen once, and the ten largest clones take 10%. In germline, CDR1 is ENHRY, CDR2 SYGVKD. With 0 bases clipped from V and 5 bases from J, the junction kept 7 bases outside the gene matches. The CDR3 extends over 16 amino acids. This clone was found once. The rearrangement uses TRBV10-3 and TRBJ2-1; 7 bases agree with TRBD1. The sequencing sample was made of PBMCs or T cells enriched from blood (not recorded which). The clonotype comes from a woman between 45 and 65 years old who had recovered from COVID-19. The CDR3 nucleotides are TGTGCCATCAGTGAGTCGAACAGGGGCGCTAACAATGAGCAGTTCTTC. Protein: CAISESNRGANNEQFF.